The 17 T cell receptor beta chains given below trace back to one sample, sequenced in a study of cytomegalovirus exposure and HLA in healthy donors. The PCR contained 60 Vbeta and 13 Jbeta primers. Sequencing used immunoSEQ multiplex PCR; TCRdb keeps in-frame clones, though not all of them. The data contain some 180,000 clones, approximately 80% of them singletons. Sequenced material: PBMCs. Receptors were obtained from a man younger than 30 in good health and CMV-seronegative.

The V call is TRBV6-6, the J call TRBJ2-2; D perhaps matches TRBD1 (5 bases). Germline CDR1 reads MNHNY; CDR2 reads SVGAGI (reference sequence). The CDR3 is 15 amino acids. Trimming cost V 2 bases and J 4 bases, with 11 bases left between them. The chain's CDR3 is CASSYGQGSTGELFF. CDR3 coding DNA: TGTGCCAGCAGTTACGGGCAGGGAAGCACCGGGGAGCTGTTTTTT.

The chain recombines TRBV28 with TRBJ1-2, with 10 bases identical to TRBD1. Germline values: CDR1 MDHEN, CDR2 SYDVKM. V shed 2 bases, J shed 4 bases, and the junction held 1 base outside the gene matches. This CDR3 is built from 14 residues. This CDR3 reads CASSLGTGAYGYTF. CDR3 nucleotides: TGTGCCAGCAGTTTAGGGACAGGGGCCTATGGCTACACCTTC.

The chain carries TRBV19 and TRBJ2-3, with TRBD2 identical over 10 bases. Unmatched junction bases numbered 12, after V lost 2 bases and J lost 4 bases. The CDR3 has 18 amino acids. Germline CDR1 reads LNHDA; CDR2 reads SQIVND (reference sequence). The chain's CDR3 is CASSITASGGVAPDTQYF. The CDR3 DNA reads TGTGCCAGTAGTATAACGGCTAGCGGGGGCGTCGCCCCAGATACGCAGTATTTT.

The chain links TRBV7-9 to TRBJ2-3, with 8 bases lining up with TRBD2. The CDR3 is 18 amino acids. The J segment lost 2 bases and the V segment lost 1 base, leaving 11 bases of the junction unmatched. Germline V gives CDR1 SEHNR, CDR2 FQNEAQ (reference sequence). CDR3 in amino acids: CASSLEATAGDITDTQYF. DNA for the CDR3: TGTGCCAGCAGCTTAGAGGCCACAGCGGGGGATATCACAGATACGCAGTATTTT.

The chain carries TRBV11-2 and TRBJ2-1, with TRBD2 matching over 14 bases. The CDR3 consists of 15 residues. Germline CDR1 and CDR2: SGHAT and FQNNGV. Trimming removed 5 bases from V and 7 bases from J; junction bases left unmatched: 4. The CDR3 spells CASSTGLAGGNEQFF. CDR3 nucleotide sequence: TGTGCCAGCAGCACCGGACTAGCGGGGGGTAATGAGCAGTTCTTC.

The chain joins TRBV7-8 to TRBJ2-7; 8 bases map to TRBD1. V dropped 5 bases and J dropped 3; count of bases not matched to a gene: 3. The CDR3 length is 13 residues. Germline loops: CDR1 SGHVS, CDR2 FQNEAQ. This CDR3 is CASSVTGGYEQYF. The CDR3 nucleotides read TGTGCCAGCAGCGTAACAGGGGGCTACGAGCAGTACTTC.

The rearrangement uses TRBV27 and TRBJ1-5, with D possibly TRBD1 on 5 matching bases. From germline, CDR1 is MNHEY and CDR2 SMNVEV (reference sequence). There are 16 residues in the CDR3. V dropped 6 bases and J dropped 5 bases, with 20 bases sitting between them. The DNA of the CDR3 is TGTGCCAGCAGCACTTATCGTGGGGGGGTTGATCAGCCCCAGCATTTT. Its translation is CASSTYRGGVDQPQHF.

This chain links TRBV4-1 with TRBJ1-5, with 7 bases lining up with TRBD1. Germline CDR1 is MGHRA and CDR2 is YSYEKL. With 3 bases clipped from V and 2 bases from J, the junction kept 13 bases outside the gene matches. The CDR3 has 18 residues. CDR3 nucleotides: TGCGCCAGCAGCCAGAAGGACAGGTCTGCTGGGGGCAATCAGCCCCAGCATTTT. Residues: CASSQKDRSAGGNQPQHF.

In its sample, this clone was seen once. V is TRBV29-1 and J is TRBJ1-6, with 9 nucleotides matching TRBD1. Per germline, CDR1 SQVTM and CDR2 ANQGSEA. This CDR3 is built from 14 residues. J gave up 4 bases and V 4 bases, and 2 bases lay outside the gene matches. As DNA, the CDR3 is TGCAGCGTTGCCGGGACAGGGTATAATTCACCCCTCCACTTT. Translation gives CSVAGTGYNSPLHF.

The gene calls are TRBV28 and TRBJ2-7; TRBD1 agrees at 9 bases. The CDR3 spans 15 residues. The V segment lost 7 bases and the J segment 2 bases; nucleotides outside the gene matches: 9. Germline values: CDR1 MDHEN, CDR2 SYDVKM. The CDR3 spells CASTRTGDRAYEQYF. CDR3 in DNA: TGTGCCAGCACCCGGACAGGGGACCGAGCCTACGAGCAGTACTTC.

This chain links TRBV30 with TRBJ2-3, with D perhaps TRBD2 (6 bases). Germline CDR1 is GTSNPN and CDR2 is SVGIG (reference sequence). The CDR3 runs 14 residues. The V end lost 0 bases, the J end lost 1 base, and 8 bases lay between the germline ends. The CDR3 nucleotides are TGTGCCTGGAGTGTAGGCGGGGGCACAGATACGCAGTATTTT. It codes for CAWSVGGGTDTQYF.

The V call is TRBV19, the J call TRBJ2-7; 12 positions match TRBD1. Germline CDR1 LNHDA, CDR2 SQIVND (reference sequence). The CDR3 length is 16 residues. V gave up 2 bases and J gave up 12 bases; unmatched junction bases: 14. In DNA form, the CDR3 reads TGTGCCAGTAGTATATGTCGGGACAGGGGGCTCAATGGCCCGTACTTC. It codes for CASSICRDRGLNGPYF.

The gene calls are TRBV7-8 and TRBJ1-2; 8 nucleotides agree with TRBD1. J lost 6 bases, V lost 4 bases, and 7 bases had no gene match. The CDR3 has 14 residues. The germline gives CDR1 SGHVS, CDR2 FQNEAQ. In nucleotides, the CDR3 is TGTGCCAGCAGCTCGGGACAGGTCCATGATGGCTACACCTTC. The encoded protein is CASSSGQVHDGYTF.

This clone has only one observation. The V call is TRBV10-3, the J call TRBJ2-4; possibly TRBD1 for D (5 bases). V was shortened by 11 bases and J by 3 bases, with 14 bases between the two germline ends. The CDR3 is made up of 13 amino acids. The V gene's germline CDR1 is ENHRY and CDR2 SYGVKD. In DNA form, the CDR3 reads TGTGCCTCGCAGGGATTTGGCAAAAACATTCAGTACTTC. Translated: CASQGFGKNIQYF.

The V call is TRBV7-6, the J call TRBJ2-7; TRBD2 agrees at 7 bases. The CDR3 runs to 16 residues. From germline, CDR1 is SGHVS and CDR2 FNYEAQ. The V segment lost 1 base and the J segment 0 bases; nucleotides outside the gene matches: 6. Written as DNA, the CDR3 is TGTGCCAGCAGCTTAGGTGACGGGGGGAACTCCTACGAGCAGTACTTC. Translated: CASSLGDGGNSYEQYF.

CDR3 sequence: CASSLGLAGVIEQYF. The CDR3 nucleotides are TGTGCCAGCAGCTTAGGACTAGCGGGAGTAATCGAGCAGTACTTC. The chain recombines TRBV7-3 with TRBJ2-7, with TRBD2 matching 13 bases. The CDR3 has 15 amino acids. CDR1 and CDR2 from the germline V gene are SGHTA and FQGTGA. The junction had 4 bases not matched to a gene; V was cut back by 2 bases and J by 6 bases.

In nucleotides, the CDR3 is TGTGCCAGCAGCTTCCCCCTGGTGGAGCAGAACACTGAAGCTTTCTTT. Translating it yields CASSFPLVEQNTEAFF. The chain links TRBV7-9 to TRBJ1-1; D is ambiguous. This CDR3 has 16 amino acids. Trimming stripped 3 bases from V and 1 base from J, with 15 bases between. Germline V CDR1 and CDR2: SEHNR, FQNEAQ (reference sequence).